This TCR beta chain was recorded in a study of T-cell reconstitution after alpha-beta-depleted transplantation in children. Whole-study results and caveats: Reportedly, alpha-beta T cells present about two months post-transplant originated from several hundred expanded clones of graft origin. The study traced high day-60 TCRbeta diversity in some patients to surviving recipient T cells and thymic progenitors. At one year after transplant, newly produced T cells mostly accounted for T-cell counts and diversity.

As for this clonotype: As yet, its antigen is unknown.

As it was prepared, the TCRbeta library received unique molecular identifiers. TCRdb ran MiXCR on the PCR reads and lists one entry per CDR3 protein. The profile shows fewer than 1 million distinct CDR3 sequences, roughly 16% of them singletons. This specimen was PBMCs, mostly from graft donor cells, taken 360 days after TCRalphabeta/CD19-depleted stem cell transplant. The receptor's source is a male patient under 18 who had a stem cell transplant for acute lymphoblastic leukemia, so the T cells may come from the graft donor.

The CDR3: CASSYHLAGGPTDTQYF. The DNA for the CDR3 is TGTGCCAGCAGCTACCATTTAGCGGGAGGGCCCACAGATACGCAGTATTTT. The rearrangement joins TRBV7-2 to TRBJ2-3; 11 positions agree with TRBD2. Germline V gives CDR1 SGHTA, CDR2 FQGNSA. This CDR3 is 17 amino acids long. J gave up 2 bases and V 4 bases, and 8 bases lay outside the gene matches. Using reference TRBV7-2 and TRBJ2-3 for the parts outside the CDR3, the full variable domain is GAGVSQSPSNKVTEKGKDVELRCDPISGHTALYWYRQSLGQGLEFLIYFQGNSAPDKSGLPSDRFSAERTGGSVSTLTIQRTQQEDSAVYLCASSYHLAGGPTDTQYFGPGTRLTVL.